These 20 T cell receptor beta chains came from one sample sequenced in a study of blood T cell repertoires in COVID-19. TCRdb keeps only in-frame clones here, not all; method: immunoSEQ multiplex PCR. The sample includes roughly 240,000 clones, 70% to 90% of them seen just once. Specimen: PBMCs or T cells enriched from blood (not recorded which). Receptors were obtained from a woman aged 40 to 50 with acute COVID-19.

This clone is a singleton in its sample. The rearrangement joins TRBV7-9 to TRBJ1-5, with 8 bases matching TRBD1. Looked up from germline, CDR1 is SEHNR and CDR2 is FQNEAQ (reference sequence). The CDR3 spans 14 residues. V was clipped by 5 bases and J by 2 bases; unmatched bases: 2. The CDR3 nucleotides are TGTGCCAGCAGCCTGACAGGGGGCAATCAGCCCCAGCATTTT. Translating gives CASSLTGGNQPQHF.

This clone came up once. This rearrangement joins TRBV9 to TRBJ1-1, with D hard to call. This CDR3 contains 14 residues. Trimming stripped 3 bases from V and 2 bases from J, with 11 bases between. Germline CDR1 is SGDLS and CDR2 is YYNGEE. CDR3 sequence reads: CASSGSNPNTEAFF. CDR3 nucleotide sequence: TGTGCCAGCAGCGGGAGCAATCCTAACACTGAAGCTTTCTTT.

The chain employs TRBV6-2 or TRBV6-3 and TRBJ2-7, with 11 positions matching TRBD2. CDR1 and CDR2 from the germline V gene are MNHEY and SVGEGT. This CDR3 spans 16 amino acids. The J segment lost 7 bases and the V segment lost 6 bases, leaving 14 bases of the junction unmatched. CDR3 in amino acids: CASSPLLAGGPREQYF. In DNA form, the CDR3 reads TGTGCCAGCAGCCCTCTGCTAGCGGGGGGCCCTCGAGAGCAGTACTTC.

This chain links TRBV5-1 with TRBJ2-7, with 12 bases lining up with TRBD1. The CDR3 has 16 residues. The V gene end was trimmed by 4 bases and the J gene end by 3 bases; junction bases not matched to a gene: 8. CDR1 and CDR2 (germline): SGHRS, YFSETQ. This chain's CDR3 is CASSPGGQGAGYEQYF. DNA for the CDR3: TGCGCCAGCAGCCCTGGGGGACAGGGGGCAGGCTACGAGCAGTACTTC.

The V and J genes are TRBV4-3 and TRBJ1-4; D unclear. Deletions cut 0 bases from V and 7 bases from J, with 12 bases between. Germline-derived CDR1 and CDR2 are LGHNA and YSLEER. The CDR3 length is 15 residues. The CDR3 spells CASSQESGSREKLFF. CDR3 sequence (DNA): TGCGCCAGCAGCCAAGAATCAGGTTCACGTGAAAAACTGTTTTTT.

The chain uses TRBV30 and TRBJ2-1; the match to TRBD2 covers 8 bases. The CDR3 loop spans 14 amino acids. The V gene's germline CDR1 is GTSNPN and CDR2 SVGIG (reference sequence). The V and J ends lost 0 bases and 4 bases, in that order; junction bases with no gene match: 2. Written as DNA, the CDR3 is TGTGCCTGGAGTGTGAGCGGGGGTTACAATGAGCAGTTCTTC. Translation gives CAWSVSGGYNEQFF. Using reference TRBV30 and TRBJ2-1 for the parts outside the CDR3, the full variable domain is SQTIHQWPATLVQPVGSPLSLECTVEGTSNPNLYWYRQAAGRGLQLLFYSVGIGQISSEVPQNLSASRPQDRQFILSSKKLLLSDSGFYLCAWSVSGGYNEQFFGPGTRLTVL.

The gene calls are TRBV13 and TRBJ1-2; TRBD1 matches at 10 bases. CDR3 size: 14 residues. With 5 bases clipped from V and 3 bases from J, the junction kept 3 bases outside the gene matches. The germline V gene encodes CDR1 PRHDT and CDR2 FYEKMQ (reference sequence). The DNA for the CDR3 is TGTGCCAGCAGCATCGGGACAGGGGACTATGGCTACACCTTC. This sequence encodes CASSIGTGDYGYTF.

This chain connects TRBV7-9 to TRBJ1-1, with D tentatively TRBD1 (6 bases). This CDR3 has 14 residues. V lost 0 bases and J lost 7, with 12 bases in between. Germline V lookup: CDR1 SEHNR, CDR2 FQNEAQ (reference sequence). The CDR3 region is CASSLASGAGEAFF. The CDR3 nucleotides read TGTGCCAGCAGCTTAGCGTCAGGGGCGGGTGAAGCTTTCTTT.

This clone was picked up a small number of times. V and J are TRBV5-6 and TRBJ1-4; tentatively, D is TRBD1 (6 bases). The CDR3 loop spans 15 amino acids. V lost 0 bases, J lost 8 bases, and 14 bases lay in between. The germline CDR1 and CDR2 sequences are SGHDT and YYEEEE. In DNA form, the CDR3 reads TGTGCCAGCAGCTTGGTCTCAGGGGTGGGGGAAAAACTGTTTTTT. As protein: CASSLVSGVGEKLFF.

This chain links TRBV6-5 with TRBJ2-5; maybe TRBD1 (6 bases). Germline lookup yields CDR1 MNHEY and CDR2 SVGAGI. V gave up 8 bases and J gave up 4 bases, with 14 bases separating them. This CDR3 spans 13 amino acids. The CDR3 DNA reads TGTGCCAGCGAGGTACAGGGACGAGAGACCCAGTACTTC. Translating gives CASEVQGRETQYF.

The V call is TRBV4-3, the J call TRBJ2-3, with D maybe TRBD2 (7 bases). With 0 bases removed from V and 6 bases from J, the gap between germline ends came to 13 bases. Germline V gene data show CDR1 as LGHNA and CDR2 as YSLEER. CDR3 length: 15 amino acids. The CDR3 DNA is TGCGCCAGCAGCCAAGATGTAGGGGGGGGTGATACGCAGTATTTT. This codes for CASSQDVGGGDTQYF.

This chain uses TRBV5-1 with TRBJ2-1; a possible D gene is TRBD2 (5 bases). V was clipped by 2 bases and J by 6 bases, with 9 bases between them. CDR3 length equals 13 residues. Germline-derived CDR1 and CDR2 are SGHRS and YFSETQ. The CDR3 sequence is CASSFGIPNEQFF. In nucleotides, the CDR3 is TGCGCCAGCAGCTTCGGGATTCCCAATGAGCAGTTCTTC.

The count of this clone is one. This chain connects TRBV10-2 to TRBJ2-1; maybe TRBD1 (6 bases). With 3 bases removed from V and 10 bases from J, the gap between germline ends came to 16 bases. CDR3 length: 14 amino acids. Germline lookup yields CDR1 WSHSY and CDR2 SAAADI. DNA of the CDR3: TGCGCCAGCAGTGATGGGGGCCGCTCCTGGGAGCAGTTCTTC. It yields the protein CASSDGGRSWEQFF.

The chain couples TRBV6-5 to TRBJ1-4, with unresolved D. The CDR3 extends over 15 amino acids. CDR1 and CDR2 from the germline V gene are MNHEY and SVGAGI. V was pared by 3 bases and J by 5 bases, with 13 bases between. The CDR3: CASSYWAARNEKLFF. The DNA of the CDR3 is TGTGCCAGCAGTTATTGGGCAGCCCGAAATGAAAAACTGTTTTTT.

The CDR3 sequence: CASTRGAGGSEQYF. DNA for the CDR3: TGTGCCAGCACCCGAGGGGCAGGGGGTAGCGAGCAGTACTTC. This chain joins TRBV6-5 and TRBJ2-7, with 7 nucleotides matching TRBD1. The J segment lost 6 bases and the V segment lost 7 bases, leaving 12 bases of the junction unmatched. The germline V gene encodes CDR1 MNHEY and CDR2 SVGAGI. The CDR3 extends over 14 amino acids.

The rearrangement links TRBV7-6 to TRBJ2-2, with TRBD2 as a possible D gene (7 bases). The germline V gene has CDR1 SGHVS and CDR2 FNYEAQ. Deletions cut 1 base from V and 3 bases from J, with 18 bases between. The CDR3 extends over 18 amino acids. The CDR3 reads CASSLDLLGGADTGELFF. Here the CDR3 DNA reads TGTGCCAGCAGCTTAGATCTGCTGGGGGGGGCGGACACCGGGGAGCTGTTTTTT.

The chain joins TRBV7-2 to TRBJ2-7; D possibly corresponds to TRBD2 (6 bases). The CDR3 runs 15 residues. Germline-derived CDR1 and CDR2 are SGHTA and FQGNSA. The V end lost 3 bases, the J end lost 0 bases, and 12 bases lay between the germline ends. The CDR3 is CASSFGGSSSYEQYF. The CDR3 DNA follows: TGTGCCAGCAGCTTTGGGGGGAGCAGCTCCTACGAGCAGTACTTC.

The table lists this clone with a few counts. The chain joins TRBV6-5 to TRBJ2-3; D is perhaps TRBD2 (6 bases). V dropped 6 bases and J dropped 9 bases, with 19 bases sitting between them. CDR1 MNHEY and CDR2 SVGAGI come from the germline V gene. This CDR3 comprises 14 residues. DNA for the CDR3: TGTGCCAGCAGCTCCTCCCTAGCGACAGTAACGCAGTATTTT. Translating it yields CASSSSLATVTQYF.

The gene calls are TRBV6-4 and TRBJ2-6, with TRBD1 matching 8 bases. The germline V gene has CDR1 MRHNA and CDR2 SNTAGT. This CDR3 spans 16 amino acids. Unmatched junction bases numbered 1, after V lost 3 bases and J lost 0 bases. CDR3 bases: TGTGCCAGCAGTGAACAGGGGGGCTCTGGGGCCAACGTCCTGACTTTC. This gives the protein CASSEQGGSGANVLTF.

This clone has a handful of counts. CDR3 sequence reads: CASSSPSGSSYNEQFF. The CDR3 DNA reads as TGTGCCAGCAGCTCGCCTAGCGGGAGCTCCTACAATGAGCAGTTCTTC. The chain joins TRBV13 to TRBJ2-1, with 10 bases lining up with TRBD2. Per the germline V gene, CDR1 is PRHDT and CDR2 is FYEKMQ (reference sequence). V was pared by 4 bases and J by 0 bases, with 3 bases of the junction left unmatched. This CDR3 is 16 amino acids long.